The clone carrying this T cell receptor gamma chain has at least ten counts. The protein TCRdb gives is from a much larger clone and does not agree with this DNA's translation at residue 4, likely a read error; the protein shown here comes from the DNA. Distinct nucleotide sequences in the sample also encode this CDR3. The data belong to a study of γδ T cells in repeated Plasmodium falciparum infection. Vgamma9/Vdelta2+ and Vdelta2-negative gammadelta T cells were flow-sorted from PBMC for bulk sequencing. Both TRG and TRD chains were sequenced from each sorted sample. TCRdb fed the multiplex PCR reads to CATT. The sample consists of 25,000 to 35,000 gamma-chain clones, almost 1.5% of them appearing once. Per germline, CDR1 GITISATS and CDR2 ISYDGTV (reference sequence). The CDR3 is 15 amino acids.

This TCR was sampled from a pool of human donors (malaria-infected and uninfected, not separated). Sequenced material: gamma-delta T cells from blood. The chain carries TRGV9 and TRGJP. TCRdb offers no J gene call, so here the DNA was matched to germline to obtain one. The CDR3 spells CALREVLLGKKIKVF. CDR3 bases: TGTGCCTTGCGGGAGGTGCTTTTGGGCAAAAAAATCAAGGTATTT.